This T cell receptor (beta chain) was obtained from a study of human T cells and chemical hapten exposure. As for the study in general: Weekly diphenylcyclopropenone doses were given to patients' scalps across the approximately 25-week study. TCR yields differed between samples (mainly from small differences in pooled library volume). Overall study findings and caveats: Sensitizing to DPC left TCRs with a frequency above 1 in 1000 unaltered.

The CDR3 contains 11 residues. V lost 6 bases to trimming and J lost 7 bases, with 10 bases between them. Germline CDR1 is MNHEY and CDR2 is SMNVEV (reference sequence). Time point meaning: patch test 3, about 24 weeks after DPC sensitization. The sample's treatment: therapeutic diphenylcyclopropenone sensitization with weekly scalp DPC. This clonotype was counted ten times or more. Its matching antigen is unknown. Individual cDNA molecules each carried unique molecular identifiers attached by the library. TCRdb re-called the RACE reads through MiXCR, storing one row per CDR3 protein. The repertoire consists of about 90,000 distinct CDR3 sequences, with 9.5% to 13% occurring once and the leading ten covering more than 0.85%.

Sample: whole blood, taken in connection with sensitization to the hapten diphenylcyclopropenone (DPC). This clonotype originated in a woman under 40 with alopecia areata. Some clones in this sample may be carry-over from other donors' samples. This chain connects TRBV27 to TRBJ2-7; D not certain. Here the CDR3 DNA reads TGTGCCAGCAGGAAACAGTATGAGCAGTACTTC. Protein: CASRKQYEQYF.